Below, 32 T cell receptor beta chains from the same sample are listed, as sequenced in a study of beta chain features in type 1 diabetes. Study results and limitations: Among all four CD4+ subsets, Type 1 diabetes patients had TCRB CDR3s that were moderately but significantly shorter.

Reverse transcribing all isolated RNA meant expressed TCRB transcripts were sequenced. The protocol was immunoSEQ multiplex PCR, while the TCRdb copy is restricted to in-frame clones and leaves out a portion. The sample lists 300,000 to 350,000 clones; roughly 14% were seen once. What these receptors recognize is not known. The sample was naive CD4+ T cells from blood. These receptors originate from a woman between 18 and 29 years old with type 1 diabetes.

The chain recombines TRBV2 with TRBJ2-3, with 9 bases identical to TRBD2. J was trimmed by 11 bases and V by 4 bases; bases with no gene match: 10. This CDR3 is 14 amino acids long. Germline-derived CDR1 and CDR2 are SNHLY and FYNNEI. The CDR3 nucleotides are TGTGCCAGCAGTGGACTAGCGGAATCTGCAGGGCAGTATTTT. This codes for CASSGLAESAGQYF.

A few counts support this clone. CDR3 sequence (DNA): TGTGCCTGGAGTGTACTCCGAGCGACCCAGTACTTC. This codes for CAWSVLRATQYF. The V gene is TRBV30, the J gene TRBJ2-5; D not resolved. V lost 0 bases, J lost 7 bases, and 9 bases lay in between. The CDR3 loop spans 12 amino acids. Looked up from germline, CDR1 is GTSNPN and CDR2 is SVGIG (reference sequence).

The chain combines TRBV7-9 with TRBJ2-5; 8 bases line up with TRBD2. The CDR3 contains 13 residues. Germline V lookup: CDR1 SEHNR, CDR2 FQNEAQ (reference sequence). Germline trimming cut 6 bases from V and 2 bases from J; bases unmatched to any gene: 2. Here the CDR3 reads CASRTGGQETQYF. The CDR3 nucleotides read TGTGCCAGCAGGACGGGGGGGCAAGAGACCCAGTACTTC.

This clone appeared a few times. The J gene is TRBJ2-6, the V gene TRBV15; D is possibly TRBD1 (6 bases). Trimming cost V 0 bases and J 2 bases, with 14 bases left between them. The CDR3 consists of 18 residues. CDR1 is LNHNV, CDR2 YYDKDF, per germline (reference sequence). DNA for the CDR3: TGTGCCACCAGCAGAGATTGGATGGGGGCCGCTGGGGCCAACGTCCTGACTTTC. Its protein product is CATSRDWMGAAGANVLTF.

This clone was observed a handful of times. The J gene is TRBJ2-3, the V gene TRBV9, with TRBD2 identical over 11 bases. J lost 0 bases, V lost 4 bases, and 10 bases had no gene match. This CDR3 is 18 amino acids long. Germline V gene data show CDR1 as SGDLS and CDR2 as YYNGEE. CDR3 residues: CASSTGTSGTTSTDTQYF. CDR3 in DNA: TGTGCCAGCAGCACAGGGACTAGCGGAACCACTAGCACAGATACGCAGTATTTT.

This clone showed up just a few times. V usage is TRBV7-2 and J usage is TRBJ1-2; D might be TRBD1 (6 bases). V was trimmed by 3 bases and J by 6 bases, leaving 14 bases between them. The CDR3 is made up of 14 amino acids. Germline CDR1 SGHTA, CDR2 FQGNSA. For the CDR3, the DNA is TGTGCCAGCAGCTTCTCACAGGGCGTAGATGGCTACACCTTC. Translated, it gives CASSFSQGVDGYTF.

The table lists this clone with a few counts. V and J are TRBV4-3 and TRBJ2-5, with D possibly matching TRBD2 (5 bases). V was cut by 0 bases and J by 4 bases, with 15 bases left in between. CDR1 and CDR2 from the germline V gene are LGHNA and YSLEER. The CDR3 contains 16 residues. The CDR3 DNA sequence: TGCGCCAGCAGCCAAGATAGGGTAGGACGGGGAGAGACCCAGTACTTC. Translation gives CASSQDRVGRGETQYF.

This clone was counted between two and nine times. The V and J genes are TRBV7-2 and TRBJ2-7, with 11 bases lining up with TRBD2. V trimming: 5 bases; J trimming: 6 bases; junction bases outside the gene matches: 9. Germline assignment: CDR1 SGHTA and CDR2 FQGNSA. This CDR3 contains 15 residues. The CDR3 loop is CASSLYGLAGGEQYF. The CDR3 nucleotides are TGTGCCAGCAGCCTATATGGGCTAGCGGGAGGCGAGCAGTACTTC.

The table lists this clone with a few counts. The chain links TRBV9 to TRBJ2-3; 8 nucleotides agree with TRBD1. CDR3 size: 15 residues. Germline V CDR1 and CDR2: SGDLS, YYNGEE. The J segment lost 3 bases and the V segment lost 3 bases, leaving 6 bases of the junction unmatched. The CDR3 nucleotides are TGTGCCAGCAGCGAATCTGGACAGGGTACAGATACGCAGTATTTT. Amino acids: CASSESGQGTDTQYF.

The CDR3 here is CAISHRETYEQYF. CDR3 in DNA: TGTGCCATCAGCCACAGGGAAACCTACGAGCAGTACTTC. V gene TRBV10-3 combines with J gene TRBJ2-7, with D maybe TRBD1 (6 bases). There are 13 residues in the CDR3. Germline V lookup: CDR1 ENHRY, CDR2 SYGVKD. Trimming shortened V by 6 bases and J by 2 bases, and 11 bases separated the two germline ends.

There are a few counts of this clone. This sequence joins TRBV29-1 and TRBJ1-2, with 8 bases lining up with TRBD1. Trimming at V came to 5 bases and at J to 0 bases, leaving 11 bases not matched to a gene. The CDR3 is 16 amino acids. Germline V gene sequence: CDR1 SQVTM, CDR2 ANQGSEA. The CDR3 nucleotides are TGCAGCGTTAACATCGGGCAGGGGGCCTCTAACTATGGCTACACCTTC. This translates into CSVNIGQGASNYGYTF.

The V call is TRBV29-1, the J call TRBJ2-3; 11 nucleotides align to TRBD2. The junction had 7 bases not matched to a gene; V was cut back by 7 bases and J by 4 bases. Germline V gene data show CDR1 as SQVTM and CDR2 as ANQGSEA. The CDR3 runs 14 residues. The CDR3 protein is CSADTSGSPDTQYF. DNA of the CDR3: TGCAGCGCCGACACTAGCGGGAGCCCAGATACGCAGTATTTT.

This clone was seen a few times. The V gene is TRBV28, the J gene TRBJ2-1; D may be TRBD1 (6 bases). From germline, CDR1 is MDHEN and CDR2 SYDVKM. Deletions cut 6 bases from V and 3 bases from J, with 15 bases between. The CDR3 contains 15 residues. CDR3 in DNA: TGTGCCAGCAGCCCCACCGGGACACACTACAATGAGCAGTTCTTC. Encoded protein: CASSPTGTHYNEQFF.

The chain uses TRBV2 and TRBJ1-1, with 7 nucleotides matching TRBD1. The ends lost 5 bases at V and 4 bases at J; junction bases unmatched: 10. The CDR3 has 15 amino acids. Germline CDR1 is SNHLY and CDR2 is FYNNEI. The CDR3 reads CASSPAQTGLTEAFF. CDR3 DNA: TGTGCCAGCAGTCCTGCCCAGACAGGGCTCACTGAAGCTTTCTTT.

The gene calls are TRBV7-9 and TRBJ2-3; 7 bases are a match to TRBD2. Trimming removed 4 bases from V and 6 bases from J; junction bases left unmatched: 7. The germline V gene encodes CDR1 SEHNR and CDR2 FQNEAQ (reference sequence). This CDR3 contains 14 residues. This CDR3 is CASSSPREGDTQYF. CDR3 in DNA: TGTGCCAGCAGCTCGCCCAGGGAGGGGGATACGCAGTATTTT.

This clone was seen more than once but under ten times. The gene calls are TRBV5-1 and TRBJ2-4; D perhaps matches TRBD1 (5 bases). The V and J ends lost 0 bases and 0 bases respectively, with 22 bases between them. This CDR3 contains 20 residues. Per germline, CDR1 SGHRS and CDR2 YFSETQ. CDR3 region: CASSLGPLRTGNLAKNIQYF. The CDR3 nucleotides are TGCGCCAGCAGCTTGGGGCCCCTAAGAACAGGAAATCTAGCCAAAAACATTCAGTACTTC.

A few counts support this clone. CDR3 bases: TGTGCCAGCAGTCAGCAGGGGGCCGGTGAAGCTTTCTTT. It encodes CASSQQGAGEAFF. The chain couples TRBV28 to TRBJ1-1, with 8 bases fitting TRBD1. The length of the CDR3 is 13 residues. Germline loops: CDR1 MDHEN, CDR2 SYDVKM. J was trimmed by 7 bases and V by 5 bases; bases with no gene match: 6.

This clone was found a few times. The chain has TRBV19 and TRBJ1-5, with D uncertain. The germline V and J ends were trimmed by 1 base and 4 bases, with 11 bases remaining between them. Looked up from germline, CDR1 is LNHDA and CDR2 is SQIVND (reference sequence). CDR3 length: 15 residues. The CDR3 DNA follows: TGTGCCAGTAGTATAGTTCAGGCCTCAAATCAGCCCCAGCATTTT. This codes for CASSIVQASNQPQHF.

This chain joins TRBV5-4 and TRBJ2-1, with 9 bases fitting TRBD2. Germline V gene sequence: CDR1 SGHNT, CDR2 YYREEE (reference sequence). After removal of 3 bases from V and 7 bases from J, the junction contained 8 bases not matched to a gene. The CDR3 is 15 amino acids. CDR3 in amino acids: CASSSAGTSNNEQFF. CDR3 nucleotides: TGTGCCAGCAGCTCAGCCGGGACTAGCAATAATGAGCAGTTCTTC.

CDR3 sequence: CASSLRTSASYNEQFF. CDR3 sequence (DNA): TGTGCCAGCAGCCTTAGGACTAGCGCCTCCTACAATGAGCAGTTCTTC. The rearrangement joins TRBV7-2 to TRBJ2-1; 9 bases are a match to TRBD2. The CDR3 has 16 residues. From germline, CDR1 is SGHTA and CDR2 FQGNSA. V lost 5 bases and J lost 0; bases outside the gene matches: 5.

This clone has only a few counts. The chain combines TRBV27 with TRBJ2-3, with 11 bases lining up with TRBD2. Unmatched junction bases numbered 8, after V lost 6 bases and J lost 6 bases. The germline V gene encodes CDR1 MNHEY and CDR2 SMNVEV (reference sequence). The CDR3 consists of 15 residues. CDR3 DNA sequence: TGTGCCAGCAGCAAATTAGCGGGAGGGCGGGATACGCAGTATTTT. Residues: CASSKLAGGRDTQYF.

This clone has a handful of counts. The chain recombines TRBV2 with TRBJ1-3; no clear D gene. This CDR3 has 16 residues. Germline V CDR1 and CDR2: SNHLY, FYNNEI. Trimming pared 4 bases from V and 0 bases from J, leaving 13 bases between. The CDR3 protein is CASSVQETSSGNTIYF. The CDR3 bases are TGTGCCAGCAGTGTTCAGGAAACGAGCTCTGGAAACACCATATATTTT.

The chain employs TRBV5-1 and TRBJ2-5, with D tentatively TRBD1 (5 bases). V lost 0 bases, J lost 1 base, and 7 bases lay in between. The CDR3 loop spans 14 amino acids. The germline CDR1 and CDR2 sequences are SGHRS and YFSETQ. The CDR3 nucleotides read TGCGCCAGCAGCTTGGAGGACACCCAAGAGACCCAGTACTTC. It is translated as CASSLEDTQETQYF.

This clone was seen only a few times. The chain links TRBV19 to TRBJ2-2; D remains ambiguous. Germline V gene lookup returns CDR1 LNHDA and CDR2 SQIVND (reference sequence). CDR3 length: 14 residues. V dropped 5 bases and J dropped 6 bases, with 13 bases sitting between them. The CDR3 reads CASSRLGAAGELFF. CDR3 nucleotide sequence: TGTGCCAGTAGTCGACTTGGCGCGGCCGGGGAGCTGTTTTTT.

This clone was found a few times. The chain links TRBV25-1 to TRBJ1-1; perhaps TRBD1 as D (6 bases). V gave up 11 bases and J gave up 0 bases, with 13 bases separating them. The germline V gene encodes CDR1 MGHDK and CDR2 SYGVNS. The CDR3 length is 13 residues. The CDR3 nucleotides are TGTGCCGTACAGGGTAGGCTGAACACTGAAGCTTTCTTT. It specifies CAVQGRLNTEAFF.

In this sample, this clone turned up a few times. This chain joins TRBV28 and TRBJ2-7; no definite D call. The CDR3 extends over 15 amino acids. Germline V gene data show CDR1 as MDHEN and CDR2 as SYDVKM. V was shortened by 4 bases and J by 3 bases, with 16 bases between the two germline ends. CDR3 sequence reads: CASSYMPQIGYEQYF. The CDR3 nucleotides are TGTGCCAGCAGTTATATGCCCCAGATTGGCTACGAGCAGTACTTC. The full variable domain, rest sourced from reference TRBV28 and TRBJ2-7, is DVKVTQSSRYLVKRTGEKVFLECVQDMDHENMFWYRQDPGLGLRLIYFSYDVKMKEKGDIPEGYSVSREKKERFSLILESASTNQTSMYLCASSYMPQIGYEQYFGPGTRLTVT.

The chain has TRBV14 and TRBJ2-3; no firm D call. The V and J ends lost 1 base and 0 bases respectively, with 8 bases between them. In germline, CDR1 is SGHDN, CDR2 FVKESK. The CDR3 has 15 amino acids. CDR3 sequence reads: CASSQGALSTDTQYF. The CDR3 nucleotides are TGTGCCAGCAGCCAAGGAGCTCTTAGCACAGATACGCAGTATTTT.

This clone was detected only a few times. This sequence joins TRBV9 and TRBJ2-3, with TRBD1 as a possible D gene (6 bases). CDR1 is SGDLS and CDR2 is YYNGEE in the germline V gene. Deletions cut 2 bases from V and 1 base from J, with 11 bases between. The CDR3 covers 15 residues. The DNA of the CDR3 is TGTGCCAGCAGCGTCCGTGCAGGGGGCACAGATACGCAGTATTTT. This codes for CASSVRAGGTDTQYF.

This clone was detected only a few times. This chain connects TRBV27 to TRBJ2-3, with D possibly being TRBD2 (6 bases). Trimming shortened V by 2 bases and J by 0 bases, and 9 bases separated the two germline ends. CDR1 MNHEY and CDR2 SMNVEV come from the germline V gene (reference sequence). The CDR3 is 15 residues long. DNA for the CDR3: TGTGCCAGCAGTTTAACAAGCGGGAGCACAGATACGCAGTATTTT. This codes for CASSLTSGSTDTQYF.

This clone was counted only a few times. The chain recombines TRBV18 with TRBJ2-7; the match to TRBD2 covers 7 bases. The germline V gene has CDR1 KGHSH and CDR2 LQKENI. With V trimmed by 3 bases and J by 5 bases, 4 bases remained unmatched. CDR3 size: 13 residues. CDR3 coding DNA: TGTGCCAGCTCACCGGCGGGAGCGGACGAGCAGTACGTC. Translation gives CASSPAGADEQYV.

V and J are TRBV7-6 and TRBJ1-4; TRBD1 aligns across 7 bases. The CDR3 is 15 amino acids. Germline V gives CDR1 SGHVS, CDR2 FNYEAQ. Germline trimming cut 5 bases from V and 4 bases from J; bases unmatched to any gene: 7. CDR3 nucleotide sequence: TGTGCCAGCAGCCTTCAGGGGGAACTTAATGAAAAACTGTTTTTT. Translated: CASSLQGELNEKLFF.

This chain's CDR3 is CSVAPRLNYGYTF. The CDR3 nucleotides are TGCAGCGTTGCTCCGAGACTTAACTATGGCTACACCTTC. The V gene is TRBV29-1, the J gene TRBJ1-2; D is unresolved. Germline V gene lookup returns CDR1 SQVTM and CDR2 ANQGSEA. Deletions cut 4 bases from V and 1 base from J, with 10 bases between. The CDR3 contains 13 residues.